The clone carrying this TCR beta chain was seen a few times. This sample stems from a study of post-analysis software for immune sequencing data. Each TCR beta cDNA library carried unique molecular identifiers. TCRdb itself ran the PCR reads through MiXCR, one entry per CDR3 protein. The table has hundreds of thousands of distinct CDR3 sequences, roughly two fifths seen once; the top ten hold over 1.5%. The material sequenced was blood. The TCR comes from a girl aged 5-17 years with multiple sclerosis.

DNA for the CDR3: TGTGCCAGCAGCCCCTTCCCCAACGTCCTGACTTTC. Translating it yields CASSPFPNVLTF. The chain is built from TRBV12-3 or TRBV12-4 and TRBJ2-6; D ambiguous. V was shortened by 6 bases and J by 8 bases, with 8 bases between the two germline ends. The CDR3 length is 12 residues.